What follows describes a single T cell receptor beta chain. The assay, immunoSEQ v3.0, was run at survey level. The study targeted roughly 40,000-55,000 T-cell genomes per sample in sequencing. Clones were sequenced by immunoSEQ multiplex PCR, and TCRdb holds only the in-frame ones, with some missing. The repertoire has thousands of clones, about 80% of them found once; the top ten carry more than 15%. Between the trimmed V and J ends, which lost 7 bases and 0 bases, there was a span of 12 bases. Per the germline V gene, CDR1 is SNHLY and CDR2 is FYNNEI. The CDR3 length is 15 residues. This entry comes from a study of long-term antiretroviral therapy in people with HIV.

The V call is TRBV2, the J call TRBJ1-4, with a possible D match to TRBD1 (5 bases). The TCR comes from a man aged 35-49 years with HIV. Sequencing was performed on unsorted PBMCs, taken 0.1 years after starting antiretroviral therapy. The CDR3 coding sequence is TGTGCCAGCACCCTGGGGCAGGCAACTAATGAAAAACTGTTTTTT. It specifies CASTLGQATNEKLFF. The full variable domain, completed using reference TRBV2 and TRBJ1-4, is EPEVTQTPSHQVTQMGQEVILRCVPISNHLYFYWYRQILGQKVEFLVSFYNNEISEKSEIFDDQFSVERPDGSNFTLKIRSTKLEDSAMYFCASTLGQATNEKLFFGSGTQLSVL.